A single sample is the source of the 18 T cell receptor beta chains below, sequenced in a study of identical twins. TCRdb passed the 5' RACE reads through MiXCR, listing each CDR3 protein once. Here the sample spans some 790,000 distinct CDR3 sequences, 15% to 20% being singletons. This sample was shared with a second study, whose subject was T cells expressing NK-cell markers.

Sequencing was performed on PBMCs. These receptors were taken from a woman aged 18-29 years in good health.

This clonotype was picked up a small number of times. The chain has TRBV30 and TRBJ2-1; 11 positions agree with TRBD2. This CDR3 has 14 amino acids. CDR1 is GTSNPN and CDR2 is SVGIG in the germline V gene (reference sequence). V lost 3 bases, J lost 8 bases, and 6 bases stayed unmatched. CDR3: CAWRLAGGRDEQFF. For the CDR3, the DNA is TGTGCCTGGAGGCTAGCGGGAGGTCGAGATGAGCAGTTCTTC.

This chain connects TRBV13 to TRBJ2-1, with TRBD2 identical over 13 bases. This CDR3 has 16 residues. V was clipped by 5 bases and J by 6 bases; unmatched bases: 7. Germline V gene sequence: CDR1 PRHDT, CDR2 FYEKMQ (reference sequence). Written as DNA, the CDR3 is TGTGCCAGCAGCCTCCGACTAGCGGGGGGTTTCAATGAGCAGTTCTTC. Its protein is CASSLRLAGGFNEQFF.

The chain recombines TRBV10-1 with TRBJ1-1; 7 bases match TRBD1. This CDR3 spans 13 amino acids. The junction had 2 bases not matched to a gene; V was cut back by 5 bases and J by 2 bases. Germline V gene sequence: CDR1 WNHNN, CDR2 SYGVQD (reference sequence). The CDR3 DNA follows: TGCGCCAGCAGTTGGGACAGCAACACTGAAGCTTTCTTT. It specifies CASSWDSNTEAFF.

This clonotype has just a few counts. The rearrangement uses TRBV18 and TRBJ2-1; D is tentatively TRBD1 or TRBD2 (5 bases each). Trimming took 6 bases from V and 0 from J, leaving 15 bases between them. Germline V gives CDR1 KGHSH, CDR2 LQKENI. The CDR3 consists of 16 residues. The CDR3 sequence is CASSSRGAGSYNEQFF. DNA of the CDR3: TGTGCCAGCTCGAGTAGGGGCGCGGGCTCCTACAATGAGCAGTTCTTC.

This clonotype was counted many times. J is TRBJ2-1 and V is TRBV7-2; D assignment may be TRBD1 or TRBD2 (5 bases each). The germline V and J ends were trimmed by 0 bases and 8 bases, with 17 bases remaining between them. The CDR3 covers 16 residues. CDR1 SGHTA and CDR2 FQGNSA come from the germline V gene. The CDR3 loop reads CASSLATWGNLYEQFF. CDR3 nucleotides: TGTGCCAGCAGCTTAGCTACGTGGGGGAACTTGTATGAGCAGTTCTTC.

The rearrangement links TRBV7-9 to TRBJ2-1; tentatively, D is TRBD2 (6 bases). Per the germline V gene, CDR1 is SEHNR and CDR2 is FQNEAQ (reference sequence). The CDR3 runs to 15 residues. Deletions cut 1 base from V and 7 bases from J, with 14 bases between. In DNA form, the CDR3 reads TGTGCCAGCAGCTTAGGGGACTCCGGGATGAATGAGCAGTTCTTC. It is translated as CASSLGDSGMNEQFF.

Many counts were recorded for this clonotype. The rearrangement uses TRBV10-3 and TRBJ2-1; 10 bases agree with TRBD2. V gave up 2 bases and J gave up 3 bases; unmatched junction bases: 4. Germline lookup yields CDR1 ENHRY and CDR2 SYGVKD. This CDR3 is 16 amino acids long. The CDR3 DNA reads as TGTGCCATCAGTGAGAGGCGGACTAGCGGCTACAATGAGCAGTTCTTC. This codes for CAISERRTSGYNEQFF.

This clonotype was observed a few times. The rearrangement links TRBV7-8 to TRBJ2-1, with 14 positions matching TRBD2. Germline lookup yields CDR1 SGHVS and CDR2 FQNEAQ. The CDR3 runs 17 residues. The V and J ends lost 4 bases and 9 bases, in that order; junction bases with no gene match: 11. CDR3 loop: CASSSELGLAGEAEQFF. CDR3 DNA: TGTGCCAGCAGCTCTGAACTGGGACTAGCGGGAGAGGCTGAGCAGTTCTTC.

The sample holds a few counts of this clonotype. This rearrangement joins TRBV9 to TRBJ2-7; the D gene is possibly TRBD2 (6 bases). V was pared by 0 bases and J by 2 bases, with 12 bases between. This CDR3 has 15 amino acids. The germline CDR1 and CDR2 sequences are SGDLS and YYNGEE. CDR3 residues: CASSVGDSITYEQYF. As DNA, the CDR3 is TGTGCCAGCAGCGTAGGGGACTCAATAACCTACGAGCAGTACTTC.

The CDR3 DNA reads TGTGCCAGCAATAGACAGGGGGCTGATTCACCCCTCCACTTT. This sequence encodes CASNRQGADSPLHF. The J gene is TRBJ1-6, the V gene TRBV6-1; 10 positions agree with TRBD1. The trim removed 7 bases at V and 8 bases at J, leaving 5 bases unmatched. The CDR3 sequence is 14 residues long. Per germline, CDR1 MNHNS and CDR2 SASEGT.

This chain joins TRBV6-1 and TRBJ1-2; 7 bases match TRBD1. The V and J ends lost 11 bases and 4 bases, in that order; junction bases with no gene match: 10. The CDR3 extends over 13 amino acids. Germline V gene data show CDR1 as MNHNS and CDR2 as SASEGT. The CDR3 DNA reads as TGTGCCGGACAGACAGGGAGCGCCTATGGCTACACCTTC. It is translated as CAGQTGSAYGYTF.

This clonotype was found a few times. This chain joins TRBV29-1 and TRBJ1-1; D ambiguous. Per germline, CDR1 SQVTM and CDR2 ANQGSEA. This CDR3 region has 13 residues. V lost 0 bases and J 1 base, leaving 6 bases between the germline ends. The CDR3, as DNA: TGCAGCGTTGAAGAACAGACGAACACTGAAGCTTTCTTT. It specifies CSVEEQTNTEAFF.

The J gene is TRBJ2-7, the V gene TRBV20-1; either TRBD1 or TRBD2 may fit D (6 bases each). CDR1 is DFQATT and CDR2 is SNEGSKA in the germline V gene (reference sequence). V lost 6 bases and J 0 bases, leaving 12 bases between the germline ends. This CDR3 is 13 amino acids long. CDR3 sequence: CSAGGVRSYEQYF. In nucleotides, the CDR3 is TGCAGTGCGGGGGGCGTTCGCTCCTACGAGCAGTACTTC.

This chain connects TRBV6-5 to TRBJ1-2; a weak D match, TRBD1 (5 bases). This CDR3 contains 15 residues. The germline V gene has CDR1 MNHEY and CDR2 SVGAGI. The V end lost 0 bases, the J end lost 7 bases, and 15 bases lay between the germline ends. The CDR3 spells CASSYSAAGPGGYTF. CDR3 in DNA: TGTGCCAGCAGTTACTCGGCGGCAGGGCCGGGTGGCTACACCTTC.

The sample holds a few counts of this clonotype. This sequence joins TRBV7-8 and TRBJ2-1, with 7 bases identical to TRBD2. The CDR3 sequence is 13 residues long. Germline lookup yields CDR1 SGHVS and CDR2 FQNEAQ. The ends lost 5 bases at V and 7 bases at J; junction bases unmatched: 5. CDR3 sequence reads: CASSMGLYNEQFF. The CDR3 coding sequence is TGTGCCAGCAGCATGGGACTATATAATGAGCAGTTCTTC.

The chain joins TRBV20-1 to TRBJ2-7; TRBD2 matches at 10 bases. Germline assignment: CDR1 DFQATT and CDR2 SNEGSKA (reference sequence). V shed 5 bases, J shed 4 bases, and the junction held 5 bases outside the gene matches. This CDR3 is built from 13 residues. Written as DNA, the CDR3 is TGCAGTGCTGGCAGCGGGGGGGCTTACGAGCAGTACTTC. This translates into CSAGSGGAYEQYF.

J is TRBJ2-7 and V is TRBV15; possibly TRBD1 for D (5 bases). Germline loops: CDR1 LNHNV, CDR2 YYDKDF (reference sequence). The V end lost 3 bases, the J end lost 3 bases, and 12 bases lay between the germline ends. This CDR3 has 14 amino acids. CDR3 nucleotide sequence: TGTGCCACCAGCAGGGCAGGGCAAGTCTACGAGCAGTACTTC. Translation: CATSRAGQVYEQYF.

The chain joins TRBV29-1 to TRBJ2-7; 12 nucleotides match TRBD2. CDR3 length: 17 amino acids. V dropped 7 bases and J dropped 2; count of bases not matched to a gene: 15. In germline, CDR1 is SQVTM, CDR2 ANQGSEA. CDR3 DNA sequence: TGCAGCGCCGACGTGGGGCTAGCGGGAGGGCCCGCCTACGAGCAGTACTTC. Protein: CSADVGLAGGPAYEQYF.